The 13 T cell receptor beta chains below all came from one sample that was sequenced in a study of blood T cell repertoires in COVID-19. Using immunoSEQ multiplex PCR, the repertoire was profiled, and TCRdb retains in-frame clones only, with some absent. The profile shows roughly 210,000 clones, roughly 80% of them singletons. The specimen was peripheral blood. Receptors originate from a woman aged 80 or over with COVID-19, enrolled during active disease.

The CDR3 sequence is CASSSLQGAGGELFF. For the CDR3, the DNA is TGTGCCAGCTCGAGCCTACAGGGGGCCGGCGGGGAGCTGTTTTTT. V and J are TRBV18 and TRBJ2-2, with TRBD1 matching over 9 bases. The CDR3 length is 15 residues. CDR1 and CDR2 (germline): KGHSH, LQKENI. V shed 6 bases, J shed 7 bases, and the junction held 9 bases outside the gene matches.

This clone was counted a single time. The chain employs TRBV6-6 and TRBJ1-6, with TRBD1 matching 9 bases. This CDR3 contains 14 residues. Losses at the gene ends were 4 bases for V and 10 bases for J; bases not matched to a gene: 5. Germline lookup yields CDR1 MNHNY and CDR2 SVGAGI (reference sequence). The chain's CDR3 is CASSLDRGGSPLHF. The CDR3 coding sequence is TGTGCCAGCAGTTTGGACAGGGGAGGCTCACCCCTCCACTTT.

The chain joins TRBV12-3 or TRBV12-4 to TRBJ2-2; D is unclear. This CDR3 is 11 amino acids long. The ends were cut back, 6 bases at V and 5 bases at J, with 4 bases in the middle. The CDR3 region is CASSGTGELFF. DNA for the CDR3: TGTGCCAGCAGCGGGACCGGGGAGCTGTTTTTT.

The gene calls are TRBV28 and TRBJ1-3; D is undetermined. The CDR3 is 13 residues long. Germline loops: CDR1 MDHEN, CDR2 SYDVKM. V was cut by 6 bases and J by 8 bases, with 14 bases left in between. Written as DNA, the CDR3 is TGTGCCAGCAGAATTTCTGCGGACTACACCATATATTTT. As protein: CASRISADYTIYF.

The V call is TRBV28, the J call TRBJ1-6, with 9 bases fitting TRBD1. With V trimmed by 5 bases and J by 7 bases, 12 bases remained unmatched. Germline CDR1 is MDHEN and CDR2 is SYDVKM. This CDR3 contains 17 residues. This CDR3 reads CASSPITGGTGNSPLHF. The CDR3 DNA reads TGTGCCAGCAGTCCAATAACAGGGGGCACGGGGAATTCACCCCTCCACTTT.

This chain links TRBV19 with TRBJ1-5; D may be TRBD1 (6 bases). The ends were cut back, 7 bases at V and 6 bases at J, with 19 bases in the middle. From germline, CDR1 is LNHDA and CDR2 SQIVND (reference sequence). CDR3 length: 15 residues. The CDR3 loop reads CASTGGSGAGQPQHF. CDR3 coding DNA: TGTGCCAGTACCGGAGGTTCAGGGGCCGGTCAGCCCCAGCATTTT. Looking up the rest from reference TRBV19 and TRBJ1-5 gives the full variable domain: DGGITQSPKYLFRKEGQNVTLSCEQNLNHDAMYWYRQDPGQGLRLIYYSQIVNDFQKGDIAEGYSVSREKKESFPLTVTSAQKNPTAFYLCASTGGSGAGQPQHFGDGTRLSIL.

V usage is TRBV5-3 and J usage is TRBJ1-5; TRBD1 aligns across 9 bases. TRBV5-3 falls under the ORF class, with uncertain function. V dropped 4 bases and J dropped 3; count of bases not matched to a gene: 8. This CDR3 has 16 amino acids. The CDR3 sequence: CARSAGTGTINQPQHF. CDR3 coding DNA: TGTGCCAGAAGCGCGGGGACAGGGACAATCAATCAGCCCCAGCATTTT.

V usage is TRBV7-8 and J usage is TRBJ1-1; unclear D gene. V was pared by 4 bases and J by 4 bases, with 7 bases between. The CDR3 is 12 amino acids. From germline, CDR1 is SGHVS and CDR2 FQNEAQ. The CDR3 sequence is CASSSAGTEAFF. CDR3 nucleotides: TGTGCCAGCAGCTCCGCAGGCACTGAAGCTTTCTTT.

The chain uses TRBV19 and TRBJ2-6; no firm D call. Trimming left V 7 bases short and J 4 bases short, with 11 bases between. The germline V gene has CDR1 LNHDA and CDR2 SQIVND (reference sequence). The CDR3 contains 14 residues. CDR3 bases: TGTGCCAGTACCGACAATCAAGGGGCCAACGTCCTGACTTTC. Translation gives CASTDNQGANVLTF.

This chain links TRBV19 with TRBJ1-5, with D possibly being TRBD1 (5 bases). Germline values: CDR1 LNHDA, CDR2 SQIVND (reference sequence). V dropped 3 bases and J dropped 9 bases, with 12 bases sitting between them. The length of the CDR3 is 13 residues. In DNA, the CDR3 is TGTGCCAGTAGTATGGGGGACTTAGGGCCCCAGCATTTT. Its translation is CASSMGDLGPQHF.

The DNA of the CDR3 is TGTGCCAGCTCACCCAGACAGGAAGAGACCCAGTACTTC. Protein: CASSPRQEETQYF. The J gene is TRBJ2-5, the V gene TRBV18, with D possibly matching TRBD1 (6 bases). This CDR3 has 13 amino acids. V lost 3 bases and J lost 3, with 8 bases in between. Germline lookup yields CDR1 KGHSH and CDR2 LQKENI.

The rearrangement uses TRBV10-1 and TRBJ1-3; D is undetermined. Trimming stripped 0 bases from V and 5 bases from J, with 5 bases between. This CDR3 is 13 amino acids long. Germline V gene lookup returns CDR1 WNHNN and CDR2 SYGVQD (reference sequence). CDR3 loop: CASSESSRNTIYF. CDR3 coding DNA: TGCGCCAGCAGTGAGTCTAGCAGAAACACCATATATTTT.

V usage is TRBV28 and J usage is TRBJ2-5; 11 nucleotides line up with TRBD2. The germline V gene has CDR1 MDHEN and CDR2 SYDVKM. The junction had 7 bases not matched to a gene; V was cut back by 3 bases and J by 7 bases. The CDR3 sequence is 15 residues long. The CDR3 coding sequence is TGTGCCAGCAGTTTCCCTAGCGGGGGGCCCGGGACCCAGTACTTC. Its protein is CASSFPSGGPGTQYF.